The 8 T cell receptor beta chains below all came from one sample that was sequenced in a study of T-cell reconstitution after alpha-beta-depleted transplantation in children. Unique molecular identifiers were incorporated during preparation of the TCRbeta library. In TCRdb, the PCR reads were re-called with MiXCR into one record per CDR3 protein. The data contain roughly 90,000 distinct CDR3 sequences, less than 15% of them singletons. Sequences were derived from PBMCs from the stem cell graft donor, sampled from the stem cell graft. The receptors originated from a human donor who donated a stem cell graft to a child with inherited bone marrow failure.

In this sample, this clonotype turned up a few times. V usage is TRBV18 and J usage is TRBJ1-2; 9 bases map to TRBD1. V trimming: 3 bases; J trimming: 0 bases; junction bases outside the gene matches: 2. The CDR3 extends over 15 amino acids. Germline V lookup: CDR1 KGHSH, CDR2 LQKENI. The CDR3 DNA follows: TGTGCCAGCTCACCCGGACAGGGGACTAACTATGGCTACACCTTC. This gives the protein CASSPGQGTNYGYTF.

The chain joins TRBV11-2 to TRBJ2-1; 7 positions match TRBD1. V gave up 1 base and J gave up 8 bases; unmatched junction bases: 17. The germline gives CDR1 SGHAT, CDR2 FQNNGV. The CDR3 has 18 amino acids. The CDR3 coding sequence is TGTGCCAGCAGCTTAGTACACCTCCGATTAGGACAGGACCATGAGCAGTTCTTC. It is translated as CASSLVHLRLGQDHEQFF.

In its sample, this clonotype was seen many times. The gene calls are TRBV7-8 and TRBJ1-1; D unclear. Germline V gene sequence: CDR1 SGHVS, CDR2 FQNEAQ. The V gene lost 5 bases and the J gene lost 0 bases, with 16 bases spanning the gap. The CDR3 extends over 16 amino acids. The CDR3 sequence is CASSPRQLPMNTEAFF. The CDR3 coding sequence is TGTGCCAGCAGCCCCAGGCAGCTACCAATGAACACTGAAGCTTTCTTT.

This clonotype was detected many times. CDR3 sequence reads: CASSQDRGRLNTGELFF. DNA for the CDR3: TGTGCCAGCAGCCAAGATCGGGGCCGACTGAACACCGGGGAGCTGTTTTTT. The J gene is TRBJ2-2, the V gene TRBV3-1; the D gene could be TRBD1 or TRBD2 (5 bases each). The CDR3 length is 17 residues. V was clipped by 0 bases and J by 1 base, with 12 bases between them. Germline V lookup: CDR1 LGHDT, CDR2 YNNKEL (reference sequence).

This clonotype was recorded many times. V usage is TRBV5-5 and J usage is TRBJ2-7, with 8 bases matching TRBD2. The CDR3 length is 15 residues. Germline lookup yields CDR1 SGHKS and CDR2 YYEKEE (reference sequence). The junction had 5 bases not matched to a gene; V was cut back by 0 bases and J by 3 bases. Here the CDR3 DNA reads TGTGCCAGCAGCTTGGCGGCGGGAGGAGGCTACGAGCAGTACTTC. Its protein product is CASSLAAGGGYEQYF.

The genes are TRBV9 and TRBJ2-1; D could derive from TRBD1 or TRBD2 (5 bases each). Trimming took 4 bases from V and 3 from J, leaving 14 bases between them. CDR1 is SGDLS, CDR2 YYNGEE, per germline. CDR3 size: 15 residues. The CDR3 protein is CASSPKGTDYNEQFF. CDR3 bases: TGTGCCAGCAGCCCCAAAGGGACCGACTACAATGAGCAGTTCTTC.

This clonotype was observed at least ten times. The chain joins TRBV20-1 to TRBJ2-3; TRBD2 aligns across 9 bases. The V segment lost 6 bases and the J segment 2 bases; nucleotides outside the gene matches: 9. CDR1 is DFQATT and CDR2 is SNEGSKA in the germline V gene (reference sequence). This CDR3 region has 15 residues. Here the CDR3 reads CSAPRASGVTDTQYF. The CDR3 DNA sequence: TGCAGTGCCCCCAGGGCTAGCGGGGTCACAGATACGCAGTATTTT.

This clonotype came up many times. The chain is built from TRBV3-1 and TRBJ1-2; 7 bases are a match to TRBD1. Per germline, CDR1 LGHDT and CDR2 YNNKEL (reference sequence). Germline trimming cut 4 bases from V and 2 bases from J; bases unmatched to any gene: 4. The length of the CDR3 is 14 residues. CDR3 residues: CASSPSTGNYGYTF. In DNA form, the CDR3 reads TGTGCCAGCAGCCCCTCGACAGGGAACTATGGCTACACCTTC.